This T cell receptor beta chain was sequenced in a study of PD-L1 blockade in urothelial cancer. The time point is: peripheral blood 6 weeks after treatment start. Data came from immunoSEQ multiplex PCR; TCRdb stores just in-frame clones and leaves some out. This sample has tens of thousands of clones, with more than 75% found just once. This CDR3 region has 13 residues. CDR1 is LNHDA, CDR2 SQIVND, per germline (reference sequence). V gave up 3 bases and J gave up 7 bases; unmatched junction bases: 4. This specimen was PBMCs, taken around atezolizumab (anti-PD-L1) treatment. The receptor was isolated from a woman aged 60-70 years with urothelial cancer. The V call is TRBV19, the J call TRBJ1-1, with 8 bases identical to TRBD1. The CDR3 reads CASSIPDRDEAFF. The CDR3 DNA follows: TGTGCCAGTAGTATCCCGGACAGGGATGAAGCTTTCTTT.